This T cell receptor (beta chain) stems from a study of T cell responses to AZD1222 COVID-19 vaccine. General observations from the study: Two AZD1222 doses significantly raised spike-specific TCR breadth and depth over controls.

CDR3 length: 14 amino acids. The V gene's germline CDR1 is SGHRS and CDR2 YFSETQ. V lost 1 base and J 2 bases, leaving 10 bases between the germline ends. On this clone itself: Its specificity is unknown.

Investigators merged groups given second doses at roughly 4 or roughly 12 weeks. Clones were sequenced by immunoSEQ multiplex PCR, and TCRdb holds only the in-frame ones, with some missing. The data show 85,000 to 100,000 clones, 85% to 90% seen once. This TCR was recovered from an adult who received the AZD1222 COVID-19 vaccine. V is TRBV5-1 and J is TRBJ2-7; D is possibly TRBD2 (5 bases). Sample: peripheral blood, taken 28 days after the second AZD1222 dose. The CDR3 region is CASSLSGRTYEQYF. The CDR3 DNA sequence: TGCGCCAGCAGCTTGAGCGGACGGACCTACGAGCAGTACTTC.